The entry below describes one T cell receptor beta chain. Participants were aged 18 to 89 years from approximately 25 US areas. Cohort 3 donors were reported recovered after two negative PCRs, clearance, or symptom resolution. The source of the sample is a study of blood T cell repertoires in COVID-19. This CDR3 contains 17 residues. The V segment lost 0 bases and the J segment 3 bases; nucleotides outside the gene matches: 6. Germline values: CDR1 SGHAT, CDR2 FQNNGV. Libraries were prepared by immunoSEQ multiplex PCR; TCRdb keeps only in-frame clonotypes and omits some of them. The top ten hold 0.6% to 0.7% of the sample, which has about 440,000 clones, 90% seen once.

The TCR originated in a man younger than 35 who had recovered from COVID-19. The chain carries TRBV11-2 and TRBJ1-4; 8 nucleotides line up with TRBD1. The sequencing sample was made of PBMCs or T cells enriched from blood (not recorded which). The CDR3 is CASSLEGRGLPNEKLFF. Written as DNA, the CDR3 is TGTGCCAGCAGCTTAGAGGGCAGGGGGCTACCTAATGAAAAACTGTTTTTT.